This passage covers 21 T cell receptor beta chains from one sample sequenced in a study of glioma-infiltrating T cells after dendritic cell vaccination. Indicated time point: after dendritic cell vaccination, including at tumor progression/relapse. Method: immunoSEQ multiplex PCR; TCRdb's copy keeps in-frame clones and lacks some. Of roughly 60,000 clones listed, more than 75% are singletons. Sequences were derived from blood, sampled after dendritic cell vaccination. The receptors stem from a human donor with glioblastoma.

This clone occurred once. This chain uses TRBV30 with TRBJ1-2; unclear D gene. V was clipped by 4 bases and J by 0 bases, with 18 bases between them. There are 16 residues in the CDR3. Germline CDR1 reads GTSNPN; CDR2 reads SVGIG (reference sequence). CDR3 nucleotides: TGTGCCTGGAACGCGGCAGCCCCGTTAGCTAACTATGGCTACACCTTC. Translation gives CAWNAAAPLANYGYTF.

This chain uses TRBV6-5 with TRBJ2-7; TRBD1 agrees at 7 bases. This CDR3 is 13 amino acids long. CDR1 is MNHEY, CDR2 SVGAGI, per germline. The ends lost 6 bases at V and 8 bases at J; junction bases unmatched: 10. The CDR3 reads CASRVDRVSKQYF. The CDR3 DNA reads as TGTGCCAGCAGAGTAGACAGGGTTAGCAAGCAGTACTTC.

Only a few counts were recorded for this clone. The CDR3 reads CASSYTSTNTGELFF. The CDR3 DNA reads TGTGCCAGCAGTTATACTAGCACTAACACCGGGGAGCTGTTTTTT. The genes are TRBV2 and TRBJ2-2; tentatively, D is TRBD2 (6 bases). The CDR3 loop spans 15 amino acids. V shed 5 bases and J shed 2 bases, with 12 bases lying between them. CDR1 SNHLY and CDR2 FYNNEI come from the germline V gene.

This clone was detected only a few times. This chain joins TRBV2 and TRBJ2-7; possibly TRBD1 for D (5 bases). From germline, CDR1 is SNHLY and CDR2 FYNNEI. The CDR3 has 14 residues. Between the trimmed V and J ends, which lost 8 bases and 6 bases, there was a span of 20 bases. The CDR3 DNA reads TGTGCCAGCCGATCAGGGCACCAGGGTCTCGAGCAGTACTTC. Its translation is CASRSGHQGLEQYF.

V and J are TRBV5-1 and TRBJ1-4; no clear D. The V end was cut by 3 bases, the J end by 0 bases, with 9 bases between. The CDR3 spans 15 residues. Germline assignment: CDR1 SGHRS and CDR2 YFSETQ. CDR3 in amino acids: CASSWADATNEKLFF. CDR3 DNA: TGCGCCAGCAGCTGGGCAGATGCAACTAATGAAAAACTGTTTTTT.

This chain links TRBV7-3 with TRBJ2-3, with TRBD2 matching over 12 bases. V trimming: 5 bases; J trimming: 2 bases; junction bases outside the gene matches: 5. The CDR3 runs to 16 residues. Germline lookup yields CDR1 SGHTA and CDR2 FQGTGA. CDR3 bases: TGTGCCAGCAGCCCCGGACTAGCGGGGACCACAGATACGCAGTATTTT. Encoded protein: CASSPGLAGTTDTQYF.

The chain combines TRBV7-9 with TRBJ2-7, with 12 nucleotides matching TRBD1. The CDR3 consists of 16 residues. Germline V gives CDR1 SEHNR, CDR2 FQNEAQ (reference sequence). The J segment lost 7 bases and the V segment lost 4 bases, leaving 11 bases of the junction unmatched. The CDR3 loop is CASSYSGGQGAREQYF. The CDR3 nucleotides read TGTGCCAGCAGCTACTCAGGGGGACAGGGGGCGCGGGAGCAGTACTTC.

This clone was observed a handful of times. The chain carries TRBV27 and TRBJ1-5, with no clear D. V shed 2 bases and J shed 1 base, with 3 bases lying between them. CDR1 MNHEY and CDR2 SMNVEV come from the germline V gene (reference sequence). This CDR3 has 13 residues. This CDR3 is CASSLESNQPQHF. The CDR3 DNA is TGTGCCAGCAGTTTAGAGAGCAATCAGCCCCAGCATTTT.

The V gene is TRBV10-2, the J gene TRBJ2-1; D uncertain. Germline V gene lookup returns CDR1 WSHSY and CDR2 SAAADI. CDR3 length equals 14 residues. The V and J ends lost 3 bases and 6 bases respectively, with 12 bases between them. The CDR3 DNA sequence: TGCGCCAGCAGTGATTTACGGTTTGCCAATGAGCAGTTCTTC. Its translation: CASSDLRFANEQFF.

This sequence joins TRBV15 and TRBJ2-7; possibly TRBD2 for D (6 bases). The CDR3 sequence is 15 residues long. Trimming left V 5 bases short and J 0 bases short, with 14 bases between. Germline V gives CDR1 LNHNV, CDR2 YYDKDF (reference sequence). The CDR3 DNA reads as TGTGCCACCAGCCGTATCAAGGGAGGCTCCTACGAGCAGTACTTC. This codes for CATSRIKGGSYEQYF.

Remarks on this clone: Other DNA sequences in this sample translate to the same CDR3. This chain joins TRBV11-2 and TRBJ1-6; D remains ambiguous. The V and J ends lost 5 bases and 11 bases respectively, with 16 bases between them. CDR3 length: 14 amino acids. From germline, CDR1 is SGHAT and CDR2 FQNNGV. The CDR3 loop is CASSQDNNPTPLHF. The CDR3 nucleotides read TGTGCCAGCAGCCAAGACAACAACCCTACACCCCTCCACTTT.

J is TRBJ2-5 and V is TRBV9; possible D gene TRBD2, 6 bases. The CDR3 extends over 15 amino acids. V was clipped by 3 bases and J by 0 bases, with 12 bases between them. Germline V gene sequence: CDR1 SGDLS, CDR2 YYNGEE. CDR3 residues: CASSESAGYQETQYF. CDR3 nucleotide sequence: TGTGCCAGCAGCGAATCGGCGGGATACCAAGAGACCCAGTACTTC.

V and J are TRBV6-1 and TRBJ1-5, with 9 bases fitting TRBD1. Germline CDR1 MNHNS, CDR2 SASEGT. V lost 7 bases, J lost 6 bases, and 4 bases stayed unmatched. CDR3 size: 13 residues. CDR3 sequence: CASTETGGQPQHF. The CDR3 region has the DNA TGTGCCAGCACCGAGACAGGGGGTCAGCCCCAGCATTTT.

With respect to this clone: Distinct nucleotide sequences in the sample also encode this CDR3. V and J are TRBV7-8 and TRBJ1-6, with 9 nucleotides matching TRBD1. Germline V gene lookup returns CDR1 SGHVS and CDR2 FQNEAQ. J lost 8 bases, V lost 7 bases, and 3 bases had no gene match. The CDR3 contains 13 residues. The CDR3 region is CASTGTGYSPLHF. CDR3 coding DNA: TGTGCCAGCACCGGGACAGGGTATTCACCCCTCCACTTT.

The gene calls are TRBV11-3 and TRBJ1-1, with TRBD1 identical over 9 bases. The length of the CDR3 is 15 residues. Unmatched junction bases numbered 10, after V lost 5 bases and J lost 6 bases. Per germline, CDR1 SGHNT and CDR2 YENEEA. The chain's CDR3 is CASSPRTGALAEAFF. CDR3 in DNA: TGTGCCAGCAGCCCTCGGACAGGGGCATTGGCTGAAGCTTTCTTT.

The rearrangement joins TRBV5-4 to TRBJ1-2; 7 bases are a match to TRBD1. V lost 6 bases to trimming and J lost 5 bases; unmatched junction nucleotides: 7. The germline V gene encodes CDR1 SGHNT and CDR2 YYREEE (reference sequence). This CDR3 is built from 13 residues. DNA for the CDR3: TGTGCCAGCACCCCCGGCAGGGGGTATGGCTACACCTTC. Its translation: CASTPGRGYGYTF.

This chain uses TRBV4-3 with TRBJ1-4, with 10 nucleotides matching TRBD1. The V segment lost 1 base and the J segment 4 bases; nucleotides outside the gene matches: 12. There are 19 residues in the CDR3. Germline V gene data show CDR1 as LGHNA and CDR2 as YSLEER. In nucleotides, the CDR3 is TGCGCCAGCAGCCAAGTTCTCGGACAGGGGGTGGTTGGTAATGAAAAACTGTTTTTT. Translating it yields CASSQVLGQGVVGNEKLFF.

The rearrangement uses TRBV25-1 and TRBJ2-5; 13 bases map to TRBD2. Germline loops: CDR1 MGHDK, CDR2 SYGVNS. The V segment lost 6 bases and the J segment 0 bases; nucleotides outside the gene matches: 10. The CDR3 loop spans 18 amino acids. CDR3 protein: CASRLAGTSGDYQETQYF. CDR3 nucleotide sequence: TGTGCCAGCAGGCTAGCCGGGACTAGCGGGGATTACCAAGAGACCCAGTACTTC.

This clone was observed once. The V and J genes are TRBV7-9 and TRBJ2-7; TRBD2 aligns across 8 bases. Germline V gene sequence: CDR1 SEHNR, CDR2 FQNEAQ (reference sequence). The CDR3 contains 19 residues. V lost 5 bases, J lost 5 bases, and 23 bases stayed unmatched. Written as DNA, the CDR3 is TGTGCCAGCAGCCCATACGGGGGGGGGTCGACGATAGCCGGTCACGAGCAGTACTTC. Its translation: CASSPYGGGSTIAGHEQYF.

The V call is TRBV19, the J call TRBJ2-6; TRBD1 matches at 9 bases. The V segment lost 5 bases and the J segment 0 bases; nucleotides outside the gene matches: 17. The CDR3 sequence is 21 residues long. Germline CDR1 LNHDA, CDR2 SQIVND (reference sequence). This chain's CDR3 is CASSGRGQGRARVSGANVLTF. In nucleotides, the CDR3 is TGTGCCAGTAGTGGCCGGGGACAGGGAAGAGCTAGAGTCTCTGGGGCCAACGTCCTGACTTTC.

The sample holds one count of this clone. The J gene is TRBJ2-7, the V gene TRBV4-1; D not resolved. Trimming took off 3 bases at V and 5 bases at J, with 14 bases between the two ends. The V gene's germline CDR1 is MGHRA and CDR2 YSYEKL. This CDR3 comprises 14 residues. For the CDR3, the DNA is TGCGCCAGCAGCCACAATCTAATGAGGAACGAGCAGTACTTC. Translated: CASSHNLMRNEQYF.